The 13 T cell receptor beta chains reported below all come from one sample, sequenced in a study of T cells in Graves' hyperthyroidism and ophthalmopathy. Researchers amplified the TCR beta CDR3 regions from RNA transcripts. Researchers ran a first-round RT-PCR on the TCR CDR3 using the HTBI primer set. TCRdb re-called the multiplex PCR reads with MiXCR, one entry per CDR3 protein. This sample has around 420,000 distinct CDR3 sequences, with 15% to 19% found just once. Sequencing input: blood. All receptors derive from a woman aged 18 to 35 with Graves' hyperthyroidism.

This clonotype has ten or more counts. V is TRBV6-1 and J is TRBJ1-2, with no clear D. From germline, CDR1 is MNHNS and CDR2 SASEGT. V gave up 2 bases and J gave up 7 bases, with 14 bases separating them. There are 14 residues in the CDR3. The CDR3, as DNA: TGTGCCAGCAGTGAATATGGGGATAAGGGTGGCTACACCTTC. Its translation: CASSEYGDKGGYTF.

This clonotype was counted at least ten times. This chain connects TRBV10-3 to TRBJ2-7, with 12 nucleotides matching TRBD2. In germline, CDR1 is ENHRY, CDR2 SYGVKD. V was clipped by 6 bases and J by 5 bases; unmatched bases: 5. This CDR3 spans 14 amino acids. CDR3 DNA: TGTGCCATCAGAATCGGACTAGCGGGGCACGAGCAGTACTTC. As protein: CAIRIGLAGHEQYF.

This clonotype was counted only a few times. The genes are TRBV4-1 and TRBJ2-7; D may be TRBD1 (7 bases). Germline CDR1 MGHRA, CDR2 YSYEKL. V dropped 4 bases and J dropped 0 bases, with 13 bases sitting between them. The CDR3 runs to 15 residues. CDR3 amino acids: CASSLQGGSSYEQYF. The CDR3, as DNA: TGCGCCAGCAGCCTTCAGGGGGGCAGCTCCTACGAGCAGTACTTC.

This clonotype has more than one count but fewer than ten. The CDR3, as DNA: TGTGCCAGTAGGAGACAATCAGGGGGCCAAGCGGCGGATGGCTACACCTTC. Residues: CASRRQSGGQAADGYTF. J is TRBJ1-2 and V is TRBV19; 8 bases are a match to TRBD1. Germline V gene sequence: CDR1 LNHDA, CDR2 SQIVND (reference sequence). The CDR3 is 17 residues long. The V gene end was trimmed by 6 bases and the J gene end by 6 bases; junction bases not matched to a gene: 18.

The J gene is TRBJ2-1, the V gene TRBV20-1; D not certain. V was shortened by 1 base and J by 9 bases, with 7 bases between the two germline ends. CDR1 and CDR2 from the germline V gene are DFQATT and SNEGSKA (reference sequence). This CDR3 region has 11 residues. The CDR3 sequence is CSARGTIEQFF. CDR3 DNA sequence: TGCAGTGCTAGAGGCACCATTGAGCAGTTCTTC.

This clonotype was counted ten times or more. CDR3 sequence: CSARDRDRNYNSPLHF. As DNA, the CDR3 is TGCAGTGCTAGAGATAGGGACAGGAATTATAATTCACCCCTCCACTTT. V usage is TRBV20-1 and J usage is TRBJ1-6, with 8 bases matching TRBD1. Germline V gives CDR1 DFQATT, CDR2 SNEGSKA (reference sequence). This CDR3 has 16 amino acids. V lost 0 bases, J lost 4 bases, and 5 bases stayed unmatched.

This clonotype was observed at least ten times. The V and J genes are TRBV3-1 and TRBJ1-1; D is unresolved. CDR1 is LGHDT, CDR2 YNNKEL, per germline (reference sequence). This CDR3 spans 14 amino acids. V was cut by 4 bases and J by 1 base, with 10 bases left in between. The CDR3 bases are TGTGCCAGCAGCCCCGTCGGACCGAACACTGAAGCTTTCTTT. Translation: CASSPVGPNTEAFF.

The rearrangement uses TRBV19 and TRBJ2-7; no clear D gene. The germline CDR1 and CDR2 sequences are LNHDA and SQIVND (reference sequence). V lost 6 bases to trimming and J lost 3 bases, with 9 bases between them. The CDR3 consists of 12 residues. CDR3 sequence reads: CASSGGRYEQYF. The CDR3 DNA reads TGTGCCAGTAGCGGCGGTCGCTACGAGCAGTACTTC.

This clonotype was counted between two and nine times. CDR3 region: CASSYGVGVDGYTF. The CDR3 DNA is TGTGCCAGCAGTTACGGTGTCGGGGTTGATGGCTACACCTTC. This chain connects TRBV6-2 or TRBV6-3 to TRBJ1-2; D gene ambiguous. CDR1 and CDR2 (germline): MNHEY, SVGEGT. The ends were cut back, 2 bases at V and 6 bases at J, with 13 bases in the middle. The CDR3 length is 14 residues.

The chain is built from TRBV20-1 and TRBJ2-7; D is uncertain. CDR1 and CDR2 from the germline V gene are DFQATT and SNEGSKA (reference sequence). V was shortened by 1 base and J by 2 bases, with 12 bases between the two germline ends. CDR3 size: 14 residues. In DNA, the CDR3 is TGCAGTGCTAGAGCTACATTCTTTCCCTACGAGCAGTACTTC. Translated: CSARATFFPYEQYF.

The gene calls are TRBV20-1 and TRBJ1-5; 11 bases are a match to TRBD1. V trimming: 5 bases; J trimming: 6 bases; junction bases outside the gene matches: 6. CDR3 length: 14 amino acids. CDR1 is DFQATT and CDR2 is SNEGSKA in the germline V gene (reference sequence). CDR3 protein: CSALGQGAGQPQHF. CDR3 DNA: TGCAGTGCTCTCGGACAGGGGGCAGGTCAGCCCCAGCATTTT.

This clonotype has a count of ten or more. The chain links TRBV2 to TRBJ2-3; D is unresolved. V was cut by 5 bases and J by 0 bases, with 9 bases left in between. CDR3 length: 14 residues. Germline V gives CDR1 SNHLY, CDR2 FYNNEI. In DNA form, the CDR3 reads TGTGCCAGCAGTATCGTCTTTAGCACAGATACGCAGTATTTT. Translating gives CASSIVFSTDTQYF. The whole variable domain, remainder taken from reference TRBV2 and TRBJ2-3, is EPEVTQTPSHQVTQMGQEVILRCVPISNHLYFYWYRQILGQKVEFLVSFYNNEISEKSEIFDDQFSVERPDGSNFTLKIRSTKLEDSAMYFCASSIVFSTDTQYFGPGTRLTVL.

This clonotype has a count of ten or more. The chain joins TRBV20-1 to TRBJ2-1; 7 positions match TRBD2. This CDR3 is 14 amino acids long. The germline V gene encodes CDR1 DFQATT and CDR2 SNEGSKA (reference sequence). Trimming cost V 3 bases and J 9 bases; bases outside gene matches: 11. The CDR3 spells CSASSGEGLIEQFF. Written as DNA, the CDR3 is TGCAGTGCTAGCTCGGGGGAGGGCCTTATTGAGCAGTTCTTC.